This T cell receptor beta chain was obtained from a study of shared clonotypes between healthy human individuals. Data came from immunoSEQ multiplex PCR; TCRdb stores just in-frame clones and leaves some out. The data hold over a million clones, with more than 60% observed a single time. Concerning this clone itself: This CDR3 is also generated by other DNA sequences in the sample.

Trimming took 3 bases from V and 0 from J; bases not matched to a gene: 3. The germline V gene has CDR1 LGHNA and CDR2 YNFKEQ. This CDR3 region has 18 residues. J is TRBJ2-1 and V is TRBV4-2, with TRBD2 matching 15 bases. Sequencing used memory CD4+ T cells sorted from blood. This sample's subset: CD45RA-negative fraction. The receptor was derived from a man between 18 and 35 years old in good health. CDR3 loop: CASSQGTSGGSSYNEQFF. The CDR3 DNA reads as TGTGCCAGCAGCCAGGGGACTAGCGGGGGGAGCTCCTACAATGAGCAGTTCTTC.